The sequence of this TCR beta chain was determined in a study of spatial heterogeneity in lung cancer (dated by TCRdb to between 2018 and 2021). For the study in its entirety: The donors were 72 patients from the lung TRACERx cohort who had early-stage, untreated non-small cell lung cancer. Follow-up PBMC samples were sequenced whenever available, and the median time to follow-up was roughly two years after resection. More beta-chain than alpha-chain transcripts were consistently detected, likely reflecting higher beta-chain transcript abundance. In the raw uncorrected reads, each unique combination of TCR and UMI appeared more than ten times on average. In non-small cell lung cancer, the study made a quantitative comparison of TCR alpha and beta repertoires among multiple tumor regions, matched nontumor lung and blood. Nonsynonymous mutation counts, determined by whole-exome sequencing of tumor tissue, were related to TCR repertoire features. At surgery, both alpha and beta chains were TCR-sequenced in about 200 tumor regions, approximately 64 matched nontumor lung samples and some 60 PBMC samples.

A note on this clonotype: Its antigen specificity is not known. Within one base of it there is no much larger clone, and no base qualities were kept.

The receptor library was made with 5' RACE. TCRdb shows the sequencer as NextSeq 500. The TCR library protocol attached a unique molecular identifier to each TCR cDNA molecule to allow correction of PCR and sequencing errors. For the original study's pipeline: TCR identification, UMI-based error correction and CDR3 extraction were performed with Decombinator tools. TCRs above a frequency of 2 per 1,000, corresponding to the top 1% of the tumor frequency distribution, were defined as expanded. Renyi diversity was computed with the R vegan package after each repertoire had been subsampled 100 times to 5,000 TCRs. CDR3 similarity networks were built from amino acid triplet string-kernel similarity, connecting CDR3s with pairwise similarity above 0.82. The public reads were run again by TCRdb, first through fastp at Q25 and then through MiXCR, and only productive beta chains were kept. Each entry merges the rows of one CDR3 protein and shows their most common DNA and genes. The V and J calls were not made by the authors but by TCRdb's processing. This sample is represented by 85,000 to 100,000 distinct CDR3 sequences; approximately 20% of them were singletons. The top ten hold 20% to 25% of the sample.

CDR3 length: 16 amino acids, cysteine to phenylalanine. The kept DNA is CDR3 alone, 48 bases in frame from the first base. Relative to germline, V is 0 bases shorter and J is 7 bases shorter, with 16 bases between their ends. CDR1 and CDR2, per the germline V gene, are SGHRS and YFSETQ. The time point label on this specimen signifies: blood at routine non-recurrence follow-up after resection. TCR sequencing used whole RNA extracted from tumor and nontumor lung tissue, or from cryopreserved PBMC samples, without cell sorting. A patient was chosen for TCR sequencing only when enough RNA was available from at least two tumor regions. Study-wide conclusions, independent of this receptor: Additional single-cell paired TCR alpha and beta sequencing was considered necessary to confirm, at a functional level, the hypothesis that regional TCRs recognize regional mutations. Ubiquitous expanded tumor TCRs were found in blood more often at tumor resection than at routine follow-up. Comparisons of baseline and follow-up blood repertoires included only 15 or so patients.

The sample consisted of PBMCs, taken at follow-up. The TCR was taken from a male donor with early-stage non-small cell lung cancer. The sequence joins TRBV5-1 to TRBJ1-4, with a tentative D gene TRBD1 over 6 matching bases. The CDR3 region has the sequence CASSLAGGGMSEKLFF. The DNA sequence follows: TGCGCCAGCAGCTTGGCCGGGGGCGGGATGAGTGAAAAACTGTTTTTT.